Below are 22 T cell receptor beta chains sequenced from a single sample in a study of CD4 T cells in relation to SARS-CoV-2 and coronaviruses. The assay was immunoSEQ multiplex PCR, and TCRdb's table has in-frame clones only and misses some. The sample carries some 19,000 clones, roughly 79% recorded once. The antigens these receptors bind are not known. CD4+ T cells from unexposed donors were obtained before the COVID-19 pandemic (2011-2018). Isolation of CD4+ T cells took place after around eleven days in culture. What was sequenced was CD4+ T cells from PBMCs, cultured in vitro. The receptors shown here come from a human donor in good health.

The chain carries TRBV11-2 and TRBJ1-4, with D tentatively TRBD1 (6 bases). Germline V gives CDR1 SGHAT, CDR2 FQNNGV. This CDR3 comprises 15 residues. V was trimmed by 3 bases and J by 8 bases, leaving 16 bases between them. CDR3 nucleotides: TGTGCCAGCAGCTTTAGGGGGGGCACTGAAGAAAAACTGTTTTTT. It translates to CASSFRGGTEEKLFF.

The chain has TRBV11-2 and TRBJ1-2; D gene ambiguous. Germline V gene data show CDR1 as SGHAT and CDR2 as FQNNGV. The CDR3 runs 12 residues. V was trimmed by 5 bases and J by 8 bases, leaving 12 bases between them. The CDR3 here is CASSSGGSGYTF. CDR3 in DNA: TGTGCCAGCAGCAGTGGTGGGAGCGGCTACACCTTC.

The DNA for the CDR3 is TGTGCCCTACGGGGGTATTGGGCTTTCTTT. It translates to CALRGYWAFF. The rearrangement uses TRBV30 and TRBJ1-1; D might be TRBD1 (5 bases). The CDR3 contains 10 residues. Per germline, CDR1 GTSNPN and CDR2 SVGIG (reference sequence). V lost 8 bases to trimming and J lost 11 bases, with 15 bases between them.

V gene TRBV18 combines with J gene TRBJ1-1; 8 bases match TRBD1. The CDR3 is 13 amino acids. Looked up from germline, CDR1 is KGHSH and CDR2 is LQKENI. Unmatched junction bases numbered 2, after V lost 2 bases and J lost 6 bases. CDR3 sequence: CASSPGTGAEAFF. The CDR3 nucleotides read TGTGCCAGCTCACCAGGGACAGGCGCTGAAGCTTTCTTT.

The chain combines TRBV11-3 with TRBJ2-1; the D call may be TRBD1 or TRBD2 (5 bases each). The V and J ends lost 4 bases and 7 bases respectively, with 14 bases between them. This CDR3 region has 14 residues. Germline CDR1 SGHNT, CDR2 YENEEA. For the CDR3, the DNA is TGTGCCAGCAGCTCGGGACCGGCATGGAATGAGCAGTTCTTC. This encodes CASSSGPAWNEQFF.

This clone was observed a single time. This sequence joins TRBV6-5 and TRBJ1-2; no firm D call. V lost 6 bases and J 7 bases, leaving 21 bases between the germline ends. The CDR3 has 15 residues. Germline V gene sequence: CDR1 MNHEY, CDR2 SVGAGI. Here the CDR3 DNA reads TGTGCCAGCAGAAGGAGTTCAGGTCCTGTTTCTGGCTACACCTTC. Protein product: CASRRSSGPVSGYTF.

The chain employs TRBV7-2 and TRBJ2-5; 16 bases are shared with TRBD2. Trimming cost V 3 bases and J 5 bases; bases outside gene matches: 3. CDR1 and CDR2 (germline): SGHTA, FQGNSA. This CDR3 is built from 16 residues. This CDR3 reads CASSLGLAGGMETQYF. The CDR3 DNA sequence: TGTGCCAGCAGCTTGGGACTAGCGGGAGGGATGGAGACCCAGTACTTC.

CDR3 DNA: TGTGCCAGCAGCCAAGGGAGGGGTCGGTTACAATATGGCTACACCTTC. This encodes CASSQGRGRLQYGYTF. This chain connects TRBV14 to TRBJ1-2; weak D call: TRBD1 (5 bases). Germline V gene sequence: CDR1 SGHDN, CDR2 FVKESK. The CDR3 sequence is 16 residues long. Trimming pared 1 base from V and 5 bases from J, leaving 17 bases between.

The chain employs TRBV5-1 and TRBJ1-2; 10 positions match TRBD1. Losses at the gene ends were 4 bases for V and 8 bases for J; bases not matched to a gene: 8. Germline V gene lookup returns CDR1 SGHRS and CDR2 YFSETQ. CDR3 length equals 14 residues. In nucleotides, the CDR3 is TGCGCCAGCAGCCCGGACAGGGGGGCGAGGGGCTACACCTTC. Its protein product is CASSPDRGARGYTF.

The rearrangement links TRBV7-4 to TRBJ1-1, with 8 positions matching TRBD1. The CDR3 sequence is 16 residues long. V shed 5 bases, J shed 3 bases, and the junction held 11 bases outside the gene matches. From germline, CDR1 is SGHVT and CDR2 SQSDAQ. The CDR3 DNA reads TGTGCCAGCAGCCGACCGGCAGGGGGCTGGTACACTGAAGCTTTCTTT. As protein: CASSRPAGGWYTEAFF.

CDR3 protein: CASSISRNQPQHF. The CDR3 region has the DNA TGTGCCAGTAGTATTTCGAGAAATCAGCCCCAGCATTTT. The chain links TRBV19 to TRBJ1-5; D call uncertain. V was shortened by 3 bases and J by 4 bases, with 7 bases between the two germline ends. This CDR3 has 13 residues. Germline V gene sequence: CDR1 LNHDA, CDR2 SQIVND (reference sequence).

This clone came up once. This chain links TRBV5-1 with TRBJ2-5; the D is unclear. Trimming took 1 base from V and 3 from J, leaving 7 bases between them. Germline V gene sequence: CDR1 SGHRS, CDR2 YFSETQ. The CDR3 runs 13 residues. In nucleotides, the CDR3 is TGCGCCAGCAGCTTGAGTATTAAAGAGACCCAGTACTTC. Amino acids: CASSLSIKETQYF.

This clone was recorded a few times. The gene calls are TRBV29-1 and TRBJ1-4; 7 bases align to TRBD1. The CDR3 loop spans 14 amino acids. The V gene's germline CDR1 is SQVTM and CDR2 ANQGSEA. V dropped 5 bases and J dropped 3; count of bases not matched to a gene: 6. This CDR3 is CSVLPGQSNEKLFF. CDR3 in DNA: TGCAGCGTTCTGCCGGGACAGTCTAATGAAAAACTGTTTTTT. The full variable domain, rest sourced from reference TRBV29-1 and TRBJ1-4, is SAVISQKPSRDICQRGTSLTIQCQVDSQVTMMFWYRQQPGQSLTLIATANQGSEATYESGFVIDKFPISRPNLTFSTLTVSNMSPEDSSIYLCSVLPGQSNEKLFFGSGTQLSVL.

This clone was counted a few times. The chain employs TRBV3-1 (or the pseudogene TRBV3-2) and TRBJ1-5; perhaps TRBD1 as D (5 bases). This CDR3 is 14 amino acids long. Germline V gene lookup returns CDR1 LGHDT and CDR2 YNNKEL (reference sequence). The V gene lost 3 bases and the J gene lost 1 base, with 7 bases spanning the gap. This CDR3 is CASSQTVSNQPQHF. DNA of the CDR3: TGTGCCAGCAGCCAGACAGTGAGCAATCAGCCCCAGCATTTT.

The V gene is TRBV3-1 (or the pseudogene TRBV3-2), the J gene TRBJ1-5, with D uncertain. The CDR3 covers 15 residues. V lost 5 bases and J 0 bases, leaving 11 bases between the germline ends. CDR1 LGHDT and CDR2 YNNKEL come from the germline V gene (reference sequence). The CDR3 loop reads CASSYGVNSNQPQHF. DNA for the CDR3: TGTGCCAGCAGCTACGGGGTTAATAGCAATCAGCCCCAGCATTTT.

By sample share, this clone is medium-sized (0.01 to 0.1%). This chain uses TRBV5-6 with TRBJ2-6; D remains ambiguous. The CDR3 runs to 18 residues. V was pared by 4 bases and J by 0 bases, with 17 bases between. CDR1 and CDR2 (germline): SGHDT, YYEEEE. CDR3 nucleotide sequence: TGTGCCAGCAGCCCGGCAAGGACGGCCCACTCTGGGGCCAACGTCCTGACTTTC. This gives the protein CASSPARTAHSGANVLTF.

This chain connects TRBV14 to TRBJ1-6; tentatively, D is TRBD1 (5 bases). This CDR3 is 15 amino acids long. Trimming pared 1 base from V and 10 bases from J, leaving 14 bases between. Germline V gene lookup returns CDR1 SGHDN and CDR2 FVKESK. CDR3 sequence (DNA): TGTGCCAGCAGCCAAGTAGGCAGGGCCGGATCACCCCTCCACTTT. Protein product: CASSQVGRAGSPLHF.

The V and J genes are TRBV5-1 and TRBJ2-1, with 9 positions matching TRBD2. CDR1 and CDR2 from the germline V gene are SGHRS and YFSETQ. The CDR3 has 16 residues. Germline trimming cut 2 bases from V and 1 base from J; bases unmatched to any gene: 4. CDR3 nucleotide sequence: TGCGCCAGCAGCTTATTAGCGGGAGAATCCTACAATGAGCAGTTCTTC. Its protein is CASSLLAGESYNEQFF.

In its sample, this clone was seen once. The chain couples TRBV18 to TRBJ1-1, with 8 bases lining up with TRBD1. The CDR3 spans 14 residues. J was trimmed by 5 bases and V by 6 bases; bases with no gene match: 8. Germline V gene data show CDR1 as KGHSH and CDR2 as LQKENI. The CDR3 DNA sequence: TGTGCCAGCTCCCCGGACAGGGTTAGGACTGAAGCTTTCTTT. Its translation is CASSPDRVRTEAFF.

The rearrangement joins TRBV3-1 (or the pseudogene TRBV3-2) to TRBJ2-1; TRBD2 aligns across 7 bases. Germline CDR1 is LGHDT and CDR2 is YNNKEL (reference sequence). CDR3 size: 15 residues. The V and J ends lost 3 bases and 4 bases, in that order; junction bases with no gene match: 6. The CDR3 DNA reads as TGTGCCAGCAGCCAGGATCAAGCGGGATACAATGAGCAGTTCTTC. Protein: CASSQDQAGYNEQFF.

V and J are TRBV18 and TRBJ1-6; 8 nucleotides match TRBD1. With 3 bases clipped from V and 8 bases from J, the junction kept 0 bases outside the gene matches. The CDR3 spans 13 residues. In germline, CDR1 is KGHSH, CDR2 LQKENI. In DNA, the CDR3 is TGTGCCAGCTCACCGGACAGGGATTCACCCCTCCACTTT. Translated, it gives CASSPDRDSPLHF.

The chain links TRBV30 to TRBJ1-6; D possibly corresponds to TRBD1 (5 bases). Germline assignment: CDR1 GTSNPN and CDR2 SVGIG (reference sequence). V was shortened by 3 bases and J by 7 bases, with 10 bases between the two germline ends. CDR3 length equals 13 residues. Written as DNA, the CDR3 is TGTGCCTGGAGAGTGCAGGGAAATTCACCCCTCCACTTT. This translates into CAWRVQGNSPLHF.